This T cell receptor beta chain was profiled in a study of cytomegalovirus exposure and HLA in healthy donors. The ends lost 6 bases at V and 3 bases at J; junction bases unmatched: 4. Germline V lookup: CDR1 SNHLY, CDR2 FYNNEI. There are 14 residues in the CDR3. This PCR relied on a set of 60 Vbeta primers and 13 Jbeta primers. The data were produced by immunoSEQ multiplex PCR, yet TCRdb's version contains in-frame clones alone and is incomplete. The table lists more than 60,000 clones, 60% to 85% of them singletons. V and J are TRBV2 and TRBJ1-1; 10 bases are shared with TRBD1. Material: PBMCs. The sequence was collected from a male donor in good health and CMV-seropositive. The CDR3 protein is CASRIGQGDTEAFF. CDR3 DNA: TGTGCCAGCAGGATCGGACAGGGGGACACTGAAGCTTTCTTT.